The clone carrying this TCR beta chain rates as medium-sized. This specimen comes from a study of T and B cells in COVID-19 patients. Study overall: Peripheral blood came from COVID-19 patients with active infection or after recovery. Of some 20 active-infection patients, fewer than 19 carried comorbidities linked to unfavorable COVID-19 outcome. Critical illness requiring mechanical ventilation or extracorporeal membrane oxygenation affected 12 of 20 active-infection patients.

Each TRB amplification used about 230-550 ng of genomic DNA from blood. The V gene's germline CDR1 is SGHNT and CDR2 YENEEA. The junction had 7 bases not matched to a gene; V was cut back by 4 bases and J by 5 bases. The CDR3 is 14 residues long. BIOMED2 TRB-A/B primer pools were used in multiplex TRB PCR. TCRdb processed the multiplex PCR reads anew with MiXCR; each CDR3 protein has one entry. The repertoire holds 20,000 or so distinct CDR3 sequences, with approximately 30% as singletons. Material: blood. J is TRBJ2-5 and V is TRBV11-3; TRBD2 matches at 7 bases. The clonotype comes from a human donor who had recovered from COVID-19. The CDR3 is CASSSGLGGETQYF. The CDR3 DNA is TGTGCCAGCAGCTCCGGTTTGGGGGGGGAGACCCAGTACTTC.